This T cell receptor beta chain was identified during a study of blood T cell repertoires in COVID-19. Across the study: Acute and convalescent COVID-19 specimens originated in the United States, Italy and Spain. Nucleic acid was either cDNA or gDNA, and it came from T cells, B-cell-depleted T cells, or PBMCs.

In the authors' workflow: Estimation of nucleated cell counts was performed using reference gene primer amplification. Measured with immunoSEQ multiplex PCR; TCRdb has only the in-frame clones, and not every one. V and J calls plus clone size are reproduced from that table; the DNA served to infer D and trimming. The sample lists 180,000 or so clones, around 86% occurring once. The specimen sequenced was peripheral blood. The TCR originated in a woman younger than 45 with active or convalescent COVID-19.

The CDR3 DNA reads TGCAGCGTTGAGCCTCAAGCACAAGAGACCCAGTACTTC. Its translation: CSVEPQAQETQYF. This chain uses TRBV29-1 with TRBJ2-5, with D hard to call. Germline V lookup: CDR1 SQVTM, CDR2 ANQGSEA. Trimming pared 3 bases from V and 2 bases from J, leaving 10 bases between. The CDR3 has 13 residues. Using reference TRBV29-1 and TRBJ2-5 for the parts outside the CDR3, the full variable domain is SAVISQKPSRDICQRGTSLTIQCQVDSQVTMMFWYRQQPGQSLTLIATANQGSEATYESGFVIDKFPISRPNLTFSTLTVSNMSPEDSSIYLCSVEPQAQETQYFGPGTRLLVL.